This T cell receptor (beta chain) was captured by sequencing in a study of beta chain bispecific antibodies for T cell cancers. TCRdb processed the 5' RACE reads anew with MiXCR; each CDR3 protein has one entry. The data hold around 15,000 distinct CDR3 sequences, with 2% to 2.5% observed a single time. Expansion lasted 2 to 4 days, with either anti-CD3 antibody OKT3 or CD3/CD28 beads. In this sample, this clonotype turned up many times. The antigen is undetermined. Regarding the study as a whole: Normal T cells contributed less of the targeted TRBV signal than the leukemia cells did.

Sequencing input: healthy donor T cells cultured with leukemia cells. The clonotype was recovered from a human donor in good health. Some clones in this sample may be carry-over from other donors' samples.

The CDR3 coding sequence is TGCAGTGCTCGGGCTAGCGGGGGAGCTGAAACCAACCCGAGCACAGATACGCAGTATTTT. Protein product: CSARASGGAETNPSTDTQYF. V and J are TRBV20-1 and TRBJ2-3, with 10 bases lining up with TRBD2. V lost 5 bases and J lost 0; bases outside the gene matches: 20. Germline V gives CDR1 DFQATT, CDR2 SNEGSKA (reference sequence). The CDR3 extends over 20 amino acids.